Each of the 2 T cell receptor beta chains below was sequenced from the same sample in a study of cytomegalovirus exposure and HLA in healthy donors. It was with 60 Vbeta and 13 Jbeta primers that the PCR ran. The protocol was immunoSEQ multiplex PCR, while the TCRdb copy is restricted to in-frame clones and leaves out a portion. In the table there are 130,000 to 150,000 clones, less than 9.5% of which are singletons. Sequenced: PBMCs. The receptor source for this set is a male donor in good health and CMV-seronegative.

J is TRBJ1-2 and V is TRBV4-3; TRBD1 matches at 7 bases. J was trimmed by 7 bases and V by 10 bases; bases with no gene match: 21. The V gene's germline CDR1 is LGHNA and CDR2 YSLEER. This CDR3 has 16 residues. The chain's CDR3 is CAIDRGTRGFGTGYTF. CDR3 coding DNA: TGCGCCATAGACAGAGGCACCAGGGGGTTCGGGACTGGCTACACCTTC.

The rearrangement uses TRBV25-1 and TRBJ1-1, with a possible D match to TRBD1 (5 bases). Germline V gene data show CDR1 as MGHDK and CDR2 as SYGVNS. Trimming shortened V by 0 bases and J by 3 bases, and 17 bases separated the two germline ends. The CDR3 has 17 residues. The CDR3 DNA reads TGTGCCAGCAGTGAATATCCCCAGACAGAAAAGGACACTGAAGCTTTCTTT. It is translated as CASSEYPQTEKDTEAFF.